Listed here are 20 T cell receptor beta chains from one sample, sequenced in a study of PD-1 blockade in classical Hodgkin lymphoma. Assay: immunoSEQ multiplex PCR; the TCRdb copy retains only in-frame clones and omits some. The sample records fewer than 55,000 clones, about 80% being singletons. Noted time point: cycle 4 day 1 (C4D1), after 5 to 7 weeks of nivolumab. All patients experienced relapse after autologous stem cell transplantation, and brentuximab vedotin exposure was variable. The specimen comprised peripheral blood mononuclear cells (PBMCs), sampled before the fourth cycle of nivolumab. These receptors originate from a human donor with classical Hodgkin lymphoma.

V and J are TRBV5-6 and TRBJ2-1; a possible D gene is TRBD2 (6 bases). Germline CDR1 SGHDT, CDR2 YYEEEE. Trimming removed 6 bases at V and 4 bases at J, with 17 bases between. CDR3 length: 15 amino acids. This CDR3 reads CASTPREAGYNEQFF. Here the CDR3 DNA reads TGTGCCAGCACCCCCCGTGAGGCGGGATACAATGAGCAGTTCTTC.

Concerning this clone: A read error may produce the germline difference seen at one junction end. The CDR3 DNA reads as TGTGCCAGCAGCCTAGGGGGGGCTGGAAACACCATATATTTT. Translating it yields CASSLGGAGNTIYF. The genes are TRBV13 and TRBJ1-3; D is possibly TRBD1 (6 bases). CDR1 and CDR2 from the germline V gene are PRHDT and FYEKMQ (reference sequence). The CDR3 spans 14 residues.

V is TRBV4-2 and J is TRBJ1-5; TRBD1 aligns across 8 bases. V shed 4 bases and J 4 bases; nucleotides not matched to a gene: 6. This CDR3 is built from 15 residues. The germline CDR1 and CDR2 sequences are LGHNA and YNFKEQ. The CDR3 sequence is CASSLDGQGNQPQHF. CDR3 nucleotides: TGTGCCAGCAGCCTTGATGGACAGGGTAATCAGCCCCAGCATTTT.

This rearrangement joins TRBV5-1 to TRBJ1-2, with D possibly being TRBD1 (6 bases). Germline V CDR1 and CDR2: SGHRS, YFSETQ. V dropped 0 bases and J dropped 6 bases, with 12 bases sitting between them. The CDR3 runs 14 residues. CDR3 in amino acids: CASSLDRAVNGYTF. DNA for the CDR3: TGCGCCAGCAGCTTGGACAGGGCAGTAAATGGCTACACCTTC.

This sequence joins TRBV7-2 and TRBJ1-2; 9 bases agree with TRBD1. Germline lookup yields CDR1 SGHTA and CDR2 FQGNSA. The CDR3 extends over 13 amino acids. After removal of 6 bases from V and 6 bases from J, the junction contained 5 bases not matched to a gene. In DNA, the CDR3 is TGTGCCAGCAGGCTAACAGGGGGCCATGGCTACACCTTC. Protein product: CASRLTGGHGYTF.

This sequence joins TRBV19 and TRBJ2-7; 10 positions match TRBD2. After removal of 8 bases from V and 3 bases from J, the junction contained 7 bases not matched to a gene. The CDR3 extends over 14 amino acids. Germline CDR1 and CDR2: LNHDA and SQIVND (reference sequence). This CDR3 reads CASSGTSAVYEQYF. Here the CDR3 DNA reads TGTGCCAGTTCCGGGACTAGCGCTGTCTACGAGCAGTACTTC.

The rearrangement joins TRBV2 to TRBJ1-1; 9 bases are a match to TRBD1. The length of the CDR3 is 14 residues. Germline CDR1 reads SNHLY; CDR2 reads FYNNEI. The V segment lost 6 bases and the J segment 4 bases; nucleotides outside the gene matches: 6. CDR3 bases: TGTGCCAGCAGGAGGGACAGGGAAGGCACTGAAGCTTTCTTT. Translated: CASRRDREGTEAFF.

This clone was seen a single time. J is TRBJ1-1 and V is TRBV19, with D perhaps matching TRBD1 (6 bases). CDR1 and CDR2 (germline): LNHDA, SQIVND (reference sequence). V was pared by 9 bases and J by 4 bases, with 18 bases between. This CDR3 is 14 amino acids long. CDR3 protein: CASDDRPWGTEAFF. In DNA form, the CDR3 reads TGTGCCAGCGATGACAGGCCATGGGGCACTGAAGCTTTCTTT. The full variable domain, rest sourced from reference TRBV19 and TRBJ1-1, is DGGITQSPKYLFRKEGQNVTLSCEQNLNHDAMYWYRQDPGQGLRLIYYSQIVNDFQKGDIAEGYSVSREKKESFPLTVTSAQKNPTAFYLCASDDRPWGTEAFFGQGTRLTVV.

The chain combines TRBV5-4 with TRBJ1-4, with TRBD1 identical over 8 bases. The CDR3 has 14 residues. V lost 4 bases to trimming and J lost 7 bases; unmatched junction nucleotides: 6. The germline CDR1 and CDR2 sequences are SGHNT and YYREEE (reference sequence). This CDR3 reads CASSKQGGTEKLFF. The CDR3 region has the DNA TGTGCCAGCAGCAAACAGGGGGGGACTGAAAAACTGTTTTTT.

This sequence joins TRBV19 and TRBJ2-3; 7 positions match TRBD2. From germline, CDR1 is LNHDA and CDR2 SQIVND (reference sequence). CDR3 length equals 17 residues. With 0 bases clipped from V and 4 bases from J, the junction kept 10 bases outside the gene matches. As DNA, the CDR3 is TGTGCCAGTAGTATAGATTACGGCGGGGGAGTCTCAGATACGCAGTATTTT. Residues: CASSIDYGGGVSDTQYF.

V and J are TRBV28 and TRBJ1-5, with 7 positions matching TRBD1. The CDR3 consists of 17 residues. The ends lost 9 bases at V and 4 bases at J; junction bases unmatched: 18. Per the germline V gene, CDR1 is MDHEN and CDR2 is SYDVKM. The CDR3 DNA follows: TGTGCCAGTACTATCGGATTACAGGGGATTGGTAATCAGCCCCAGCATTTT. Translating gives CASTIGLQGIGNQPQHF.

This sequence joins TRBV2 and TRBJ2-7; D is unclear. There are 13 residues in the CDR3. The V end was cut by 6 bases, the J end by 1 base, with 10 bases between. Per germline, CDR1 SNHLY and CDR2 FYNNEI. CDR3 loop: CASSEWLSYEQYF. The CDR3 DNA reads as TGTGCCAGCAGCGAGTGGCTTTCCTACGAGCAGTACTTC.

This sequence joins TRBV7-6 and TRBJ1-2, with D perhaps TRBD1 (6 bases). Germline lookup yields CDR1 SGHVS and CDR2 FNYEAQ. The CDR3 sequence is 15 residues long. Between the trimmed V and J ends, which lost 5 bases and 1 base, there was a span of 14 bases. The CDR3 loop reads CASSPRGRRNYGYTF. CDR3 nucleotide sequence: TGTGCCAGCAGCCCCCGGGGGCGACGTAACTATGGCTACACCTTC.

The gene calls are TRBV5-1 and TRBJ2-3; D is possibly TRBD2 (6 bases). The germline V gene encodes CDR1 SGHRS and CDR2 YFSETQ. The CDR3 is 17 amino acids. Trimming took 1 base from V and 2 from J, leaving 17 bases between them. The CDR3 sequence: CASSLWGGTELTDTQYF. CDR3 in DNA: TGCGCCAGCAGCTTGTGGGGCGGGACGGAACTCACAGATACGCAGTATTTT.

The chain recombines TRBV18 with TRBJ1-1, with D hard to call. The germline gives CDR1 KGHSH, CDR2 LQKENI. This CDR3 is 14 amino acids long. Between the trimmed V and J ends, which lost 3 bases and 3 bases, there was a span of 11 bases. In nucleotides, the CDR3 is TGTGCCAGCTCACCCTCACCCACTTACACTGAAGCTTTCTTT. Its translation is CASSPSPTYTEAFF.

The chain links TRBV30 to TRBJ2-1; TRBD2 matches 7 bases. V lost 2 bases, J lost 15 bases, and 10 bases stayed unmatched. Germline V gives CDR1 GTSNPN, CDR2 SVGIG (reference sequence). The CDR3 has 12 residues. In nucleotides, the CDR3 is TGTGCCTGGAGTCCCTCTAGCGGTAGACTGTTCTTC. The encoded protein is CAWSPSSGRLFF.

The rearrangement uses TRBV2 and TRBJ2-3, with D tentatively TRBD1 or TRBD2 (5 bases each). The V end lost 8 bases, the J end lost 2 bases, and 8 bases lay between the germline ends. CDR1 is SNHLY and CDR2 is FYNNEI in the germline V gene. The CDR3 has 12 amino acids. The CDR3 here is CASGDHTDTQYF. The DNA for the CDR3 is TGTGCCAGCGGGGACCACACAGATACGCAGTATTTT.

Note on this clone: At one boundary the junction diverges from the germline segment, which might be a read error. The chain employs TRBV11-2 and TRBJ2-7; 9 nucleotides match TRBD1. Germline CDR1 reads SGHAT; CDR2 reads FQNNGV. The CDR3 length is 15 residues. CDR3 in amino acids: CTSSFSGTGRDEQYF. The CDR3 bases are TGTACCAGCAGCTTTTCCGGGACAGGGCGAGACGAGCAGTACTTC.

V usage is TRBV10-3 and J usage is TRBJ1-1, with D possibly TRBD1 on 5 matching bases. CDR1 and CDR2 from the germline V gene are ENHRY and SYGVKD. The CDR3 spans 12 residues. V was trimmed by 2 bases and J by 8 bases, leaving 9 bases between them. The CDR3 reads CAISEVGEEAFF. The CDR3 DNA reads TGTGCCATCAGTGAGGTAGGGGAAGAAGCTTTCTTT.

V usage is TRBV27 and J usage is TRBJ2-1, with 8 positions matching TRBD1. The CDR3 is 14 residues long. J gave up 6 bases and V 5 bases, and 6 bases lay outside the gene matches. Germline CDR1 is MNHEY and CDR2 is SMNVEV (reference sequence). The CDR3 DNA follows: TGTGCCAGCAGTCAAAGAACAGGGGGCAATGAGCAGTTCTTC. This gives the protein CASSQRTGGNEQFF.